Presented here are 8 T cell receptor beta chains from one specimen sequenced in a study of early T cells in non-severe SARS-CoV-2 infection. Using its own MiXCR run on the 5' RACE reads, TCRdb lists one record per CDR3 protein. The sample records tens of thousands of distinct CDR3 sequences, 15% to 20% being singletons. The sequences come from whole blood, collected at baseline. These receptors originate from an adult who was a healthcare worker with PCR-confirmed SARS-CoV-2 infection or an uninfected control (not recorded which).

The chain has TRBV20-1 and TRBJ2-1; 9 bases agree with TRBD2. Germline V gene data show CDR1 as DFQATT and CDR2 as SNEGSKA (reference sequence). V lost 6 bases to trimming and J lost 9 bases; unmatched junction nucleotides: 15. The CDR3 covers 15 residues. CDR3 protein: CSAMPPVSGSGEQFF. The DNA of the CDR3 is TGCAGTGCCATGCCACCGGTTAGCGGGAGCGGTGAGCAGTTCTTC.

CDR3 DNA sequence: TGTGCCAGCAGTGATCTAGCACAAAAGCAGTTCTTC. This codes for CASSDLAQKQFF. V is TRBV6-2 or TRBV6-3 and J is TRBJ2-1; TRBD2 might be the D (5 bases). Between the trimmed V and J ends, which lost 5 bases and 11 bases, there was a span of 13 bases. The CDR3 runs 12 residues. Germline V CDR1 and CDR2: MNHEY, SVGEGT.

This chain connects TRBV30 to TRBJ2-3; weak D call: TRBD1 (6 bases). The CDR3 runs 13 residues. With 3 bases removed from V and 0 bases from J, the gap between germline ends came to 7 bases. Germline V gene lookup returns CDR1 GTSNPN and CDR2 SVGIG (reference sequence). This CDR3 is CAWRTGSTDTQYF. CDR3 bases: TGTGCCTGGAGGACAGGAAGCACAGATACGCAGTATTTT.

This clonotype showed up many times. CDR3 coding DNA: TGTGCCACCAGTGATTACGGGATCAACAATGAGCAGTTCTTC. Residues: CATSDYGINNEQFF. V and J are TRBV24-1 and TRBJ2-1; D is possibly TRBD2 (5 bases). V lost 2 bases and J 5 bases, leaving 9 bases between the germline ends. Germline V gene data show CDR1 as KGHDR and CDR2 as SFDVKD. The CDR3 has 14 residues.

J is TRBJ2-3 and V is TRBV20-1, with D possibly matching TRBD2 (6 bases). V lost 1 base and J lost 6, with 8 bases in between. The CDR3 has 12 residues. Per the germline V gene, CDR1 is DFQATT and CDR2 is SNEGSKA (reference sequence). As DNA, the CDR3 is TGCAGTGCTAGAGGTGGAGGGGATACGCAGTATTTT. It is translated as CSARGGGDTQYF.

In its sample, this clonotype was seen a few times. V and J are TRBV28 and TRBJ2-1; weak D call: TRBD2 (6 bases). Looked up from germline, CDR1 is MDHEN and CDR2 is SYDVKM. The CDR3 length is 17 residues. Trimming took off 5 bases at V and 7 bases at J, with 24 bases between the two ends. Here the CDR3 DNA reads TGTGCCAGCAGTACTCACCTGGGTCCGGGGGTGAGGAATGAGCAGTTCTTC. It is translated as CASSTHLGPGVRNEQFF. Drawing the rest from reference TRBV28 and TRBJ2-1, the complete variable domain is DVKVTQSSRYLVKRTGEKVFLECVQDMDHENMFWYRQDPGLGLRLIYFSYDVKMKEKGDIPEGYSVSREKKERFSLILESASTNQTSMYLCASSTHLGPGVRNEQFFGPGTRLTVL.

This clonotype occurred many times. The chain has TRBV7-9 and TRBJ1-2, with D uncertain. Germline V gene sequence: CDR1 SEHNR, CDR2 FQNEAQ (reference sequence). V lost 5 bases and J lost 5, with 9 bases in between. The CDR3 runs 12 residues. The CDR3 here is CASSRAPYGYTF. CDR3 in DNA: TGTGCCAGCAGCCGGGCCCCTTATGGCTACACCTTC.

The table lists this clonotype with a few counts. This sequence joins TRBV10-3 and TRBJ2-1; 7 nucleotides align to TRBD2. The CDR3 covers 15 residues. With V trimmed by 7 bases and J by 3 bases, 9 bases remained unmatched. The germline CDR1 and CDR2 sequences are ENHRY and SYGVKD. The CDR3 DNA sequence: TGTGCCATCACAGGCGGGGAGGGTCGCTACAATGAGCAGTTCTTC. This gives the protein CAITGGEGRYNEQFF.